One sample yielded the 31 T cell receptor beta chains listed below, sequenced in a study of blood T cell repertoires in COVID-19. The repertoire was sequenced with immunoSEQ multiplex PCR; TCRdb's copy has only in-frame clones and lacks some. Of about 160,000 clones in the sample, approximately 81% were seen once. Sequencing was done on a sample of peripheral blood. All receptors derive from a human donor with acute or convalescent COVID-19. The donor label of this sample is uncertain.

V gene TRBV3-1 (or the pseudogene TRBV3-2) combines with J gene TRBJ2-5, with 10 bases aligning to TRBD2. Germline V gene data show CDR1 as LGHDT and CDR2 as YNNKEL (reference sequence). J gave up 5 bases and V 5 bases, and 5 bases lay outside the gene matches. The CDR3 has 14 amino acids. CDR3 in amino acids: CASSSSGGGETQYF. CDR3 sequence (DNA): TGTGCCAGCAGCTCTAGCGGGGGAGGGGAGACCCAGTACTTC.

The chain is built from TRBV7-3 and TRBJ2-6; D gene uncertain. The CDR3 contains 15 residues. The germline CDR1 and CDR2 sequences are SGHTA and FQGTGA. Between the trimmed V and J ends, which lost 5 bases and 1 base, there was a span of 9 bases. The CDR3: CASSTTASGANVLTF. The CDR3 DNA is TGTGCCAGCAGCACCACTGCATCTGGGGCCAACGTCCTGACTTTC.

The chain joins TRBV7-9 to TRBJ2-2; TRBD1 matches 7 bases. Losses at the gene ends were 7 bases for V and 1 base for J; bases not matched to a gene: 6. This CDR3 spans 15 amino acids. Germline-derived CDR1 and CDR2 are SEHNR and FQNEAQ (reference sequence). The CDR3 coding sequence is TGTGCCAGCACCGAAGGGGGCCTGAACACCGGGGAGCTGTTTTTT. It encodes CASTEGGLNTGELFF.

This chain connects TRBV7-2 to TRBJ1-2; D is perhaps TRBD1 (5 bases). V dropped 11 bases and J dropped 6 bases, with 13 bases sitting between them. Germline V gives CDR1 SGHTA, CDR2 FQGNSA. This CDR3 is built from 11 residues. The CDR3: CARRTGDGYTF. The CDR3 coding sequence is TGTGCCCGCCGAACGGGGGATGGCTACACCTTC.

The V and J genes are TRBV6-5 and TRBJ2-7; D perhaps matches TRBD2 (5 bases). Germline V gene lookup returns CDR1 MNHEY and CDR2 SVGAGI. The CDR3 sequence is 14 residues long. V dropped 2 bases and J dropped 0 bases, with 8 bases sitting between them. The CDR3 here is CASSYGGYSYEQYF. CDR3 nucleotide sequence: TGTGCCAGCAGTTACGGCGGGTACTCCTACGAGCAGTACTTC.

The rearrangement links TRBV28 to TRBJ2-1, with unresolved D. Germline V lookup: CDR1 MDHEN, CDR2 SYDVKM. CDR3 length: 15 residues. V gave up 3 bases and J gave up 0 bases, with 9 bases separating them. The CDR3 nucleotides read TGTGCCAGCAGTTTTCCCCGCAGCTCCTACAATGAGCAGTTCTTC. It codes for CASSFPRSSYNEQFF.

The chain couples TRBV11-2 to TRBJ2-5; 12 nucleotides agree with TRBD1. J gave up 4 bases and V 3 bases, and 9 bases lay outside the gene matches. The CDR3 runs 17 residues. Germline values: CDR1 SGHAT, CDR2 FQNNGV. The CDR3 DNA reads as TGTGCCAGCAGCTTTAATCGCCCGGGACAGGGGGCAGAGACCCAGTACTTC. Amino acids: CASSFNRPGQGAETQYF.

The chain couples TRBV10-3 to TRBJ2-3; tentative D call: TRBD1 (8 bases). The V and J ends lost 6 bases and 2 bases respectively, with 12 bases between them. Germline V gene sequence: CDR1 ENHRY, CDR2 SYGVKD. The CDR3 has 14 amino acids. The DNA of the CDR3 is TGTGCCATCAGACAGGGGGGGAACACAGATACGCAGTATTTT. This translates into CAIRQGGNTDTQYF.

The genes are TRBV6-4 and TRBJ1-1; tentative D call: TRBD1 (6 bases). Trimming stripped 6 bases from V and 0 bases from J, with 17 bases between. The germline V gene encodes CDR1 MRHNA and CDR2 SNTAGT. The CDR3 is 16 amino acids. CDR3 in amino acids: CASSPQGELMNTEAFF. Written as DNA, the CDR3 is TGTGCCAGCAGCCCACAGGGAGAACTCATGAACACTGAAGCTTTCTTT.

The chain links TRBV6-1 to TRBJ1-1; the D is unclear. Trimming left V 3 bases short and J 7 bases short, with 15 bases between. The CDR3 totals 14 residues. CDR1 and CDR2 from the germline V gene are MNHNS and SASEGT. CDR3 residues: CASSDHYRGNEAFF. The CDR3 DNA reads TGTGCCAGCAGTGACCACTACCGGGGTAATGAAGCTTTCTTT.

The rearrangement joins TRBV10-3 to TRBJ2-7; 14 bases align to TRBD2. CDR3 length: 13 amino acids. After removal of 8 bases from V and 4 bases from J, the junction contained 1 base not matched to a gene. Germline CDR1 ENHRY, CDR2 SYGVKD. Here the CDR3 reads CAIRTSGGYEQYF. CDR3 nucleotide sequence: TGTGCCATCCGGACTAGCGGGGGGTACGAGCAGTACTTC.

The rearrangement joins TRBV5-6 to TRBJ2-5; D uncertain. This CDR3 contains 13 residues. CDR1 and CDR2 from the germline V gene are SGHDT and YYEEEE. The V end was cut by 3 bases, the J end by 4 bases, with 10 bases between. DNA for the CDR3: TGTGCCAGCAGCTCCCTGTTACTAGAGACCCAGTACTTC. Its protein is CASSSLLLETQYF.

This chain joins TRBV7-2 and TRBJ2-2; 9 bases fit TRBD2. This CDR3 is built from 16 residues. Germline-derived CDR1 and CDR2 are SGHTA and FQGNSA. The trim removed 5 bases at V and 1 base at J, leaving 5 bases unmatched. The CDR3: CASSHFSGGNTGELFF. CDR3 in DNA: TGTGCCAGCAGCCACTTTAGCGGGGGGAACACCGGGGAGCTGTTTTTT.

The chain uses TRBV6-2 or TRBV6-3 and TRBJ2-3; TRBD1 might be the D (5 bases). Germline V CDR1 and CDR2: MNHEY, SVGEGT. V was pared by 6 bases and J by 0 bases, with 10 bases between. The CDR3 sequence is 14 residues long. CDR3 in amino acids: CASSQTVSTDTQYF. Here the CDR3 DNA reads TGTGCCAGCAGCCAGACAGTTAGCACAGATACGCAGTATTTT.

A single count supports this clone. The chain has TRBV25-1 and TRBJ1-6; tentative D call: TRBD1 (5 bases). The CDR3 runs to 15 residues. Between the trimmed V and J ends, which lost 5 bases and 6 bases, there was a span of 14 bases. From germline, CDR1 is MGHDK and CDR2 SYGVNS. CDR3 DNA: TGTGCCAGCAGTCCAGGAGGGACGCTTAATTCACCCCTCCACTTT. It specifies CASSPGGTLNSPLHF.

The V gene is TRBV3-1 (or the pseudogene TRBV3-2), the J gene TRBJ1-1; no definite D call. Germline V gives CDR1 LGHDT, CDR2 YNNKEL (reference sequence). Trimming cost V 0 bases and J 5 bases, with 13 bases left between them. The CDR3 runs 15 residues. CDR3 loop: CASSQEPGIGTEAFF. In nucleotides, the CDR3 is TGTGCCAGCAGCCAAGAGCCGGGGATCGGAACTGAAGCTTTCTTT.

The CDR3 bases are TGTGCCTGGACCATGACAGGGGCCGGCTCTGGGGCCAACGTCCTGACTTTC. Protein product: CAWTMTGAGSGANVLTF. V and J are TRBV30 and TRBJ2-6; TRBD1 matches at 8 bases. This CDR3 comprises 17 residues. Germline V gene data show CDR1 as GTSNPN and CDR2 as SVGIG (reference sequence). Trimming took 4 bases from V and 0 from J; bases not matched to a gene: 8.

The chain is built from TRBV7-3 and TRBJ1-1; the D gene is possibly TRBD1 (5 bases). Per the germline V gene, CDR1 is SGHTA and CDR2 is FQGTGA. Between the trimmed V and J ends, which lost 5 bases and 1 base, there was a span of 14 bases. The CDR3 consists of 15 residues. Here the CDR3 reads CASSPGGTANTEAFF. CDR3 nucleotides: TGTGCCAGCAGCCCTGGGGGGACGGCGAACACTGAAGCTTTCTTT. Together with reference TRBV7-3 and TRBJ1-1, the CDR3 gives the full variable domain: GAGVSQTPSNKVTEKGKYVELRCDPISGHTALYWYRQSLGQGPEFLIYFQGTGAADDSGLPNDRFFAVRPEGSVSTLKIQRTERGDSAVYLCASSPGGTANTEAFFGQGTRLTVV.

The DNA of the CDR3 is TGTGCCAGCAGTTTCGGACAGGGGGGGCCCTACGAGCAGTACTTC. As protein: CASSFGQGGPYEQYF. The chain joins TRBV14 to TRBJ2-7; TRBD1 aligns across 10 bases. V dropped 6 bases and J dropped 2; count of bases not matched to a gene: 7. Germline V gene lookup returns CDR1 SGHDN and CDR2 FVKESK. CDR3 length: 15 residues. Variable domain in full (rest from reference TRBV14 and TRBJ2-7): EAGVTQFPSHSVIEKGQTVTLRCDPISGHDNLYWYRRVMGKEIKFLLHFVKESKQDESGMPNNRFLAERTGGTYSTLKVQPAELEDSGVYFCASSFGQGGPYEQYFGPGTRLTVT.

The rearrangement links TRBV6-5 to TRBJ1-4, with D perhaps matching TRBD1 (5 bases). The germline V gene has CDR1 MNHEY and CDR2 SVGAGI. This CDR3 contains 13 residues. Trimming removed 0 bases at V and 14 bases at J, with 13 bases between. The CDR3 DNA follows: TGTGCCAGCAGTTACTCCTCGCGCCGGGGGCTGTTTTTT. Its translation is CASSYSSRRGLFF.

The genes are TRBV5-4 and TRBJ2-6; D is unclear. The length of the CDR3 is 13 residues. Looked up from germline, CDR1 is SGHNT and CDR2 is YYREEE (reference sequence). The ends were cut back, 4 bases at V and 4 bases at J, with 6 bases in the middle. The CDR3 nucleotides are TGTGCCAGCAGCCCAGGCGGGGCCAACGTCCTGACTTTC. As protein: CASSPGGANVLTF. The full variable domain, completed using reference TRBV5-4 and TRBJ2-6, is ETGVTQSPTHLIKTRGQQVTLRCSSQSGHNTVSWYQQALGQGPQFIFQYYREEENGRGNFPPRFSGLQFPNYSSELNVNALELDDSALYLCASSPGGANVLTFGAGSRLTVL.

The genes are TRBV28 and TRBJ1-5; D gene ambiguous. V was pared by 5 bases and J by 7 bases, with 12 bases between. This CDR3 comprises 13 residues. The germline CDR1 and CDR2 sequences are MDHEN and SYDVKM. CDR3 in amino acids: CASSPSYGQPQHF. Written as DNA, the CDR3 is TGTGCCAGCAGTCCTAGCTACGGACAGCCCCAGCATTTT.

V and J are TRBV27 and TRBJ2-1; maybe TRBD1 (5 bases). CDR1 MNHEY and CDR2 SMNVEV come from the germline V gene (reference sequence). This CDR3 comprises 16 residues. V lost 7 bases and J 4 bases, leaving 20 bases between the germline ends. The CDR3 is CASNPLAGWRYNEQFF. Written as DNA, the CDR3 is TGTGCCAGCAACCCCCTGGCAGGGTGGAGATACAATGAGCAGTTCTTC.

Details on this clone: Distinct nucleotide sequences in the sample also encode this CDR3. The chain joins TRBV7-9 to TRBJ1-1; 7 positions match TRBD1. Germline trimming cut 1 base from V and 1 base from J; bases unmatched to any gene: 3. Germline V gene sequence: CDR1 SEHNR, CDR2 FQNEAQ (reference sequence). The CDR3 consists of 15 residues. CDR3 bases: TGTGCCAGCAGCTTAGTTGCAGGGGGGAACACTGAAGCTTTCTTT. Protein product: CASSLVAGGNTEAFF.

J is TRBJ2-7 and V is TRBV7-2; TRBD2 matches at 9 bases. V gave up 4 bases and J gave up 7 bases; unmatched junction bases: 14. The CDR3 is 16 amino acids. CDR1 and CDR2 (germline): SGHTA, FQGNSA. DNA of the CDR3: TGTGCCAGCAGCTCTACCGGGGCGCGGGGGGGCGGGGAGCAGTACTTC. The encoded protein is CASSSTGARGGGEQYF.

The chain couples TRBV3-1 (or the pseudogene TRBV3-2) to TRBJ1-2, with TRBD1 as a possible D gene (5 bases). Germline V gene data show CDR1 as LGHDT and CDR2 as YNNKEL (reference sequence). The V end was cut by 0 bases, the J end by 4 bases, with 9 bases between. The length of the CDR3 is 14 residues. CDR3 sequence (DNA): TGTGCCAGCAGCCAAGATGACAGCTCCTATGGCTACACCTTC. It encodes CASSQDDSSYGYTF.

This clone has only a few counts. This chain uses TRBV6-5 with TRBJ1-2; TRBD1 is a possible D gene (5 bases). The germline V and J ends were trimmed by 7 bases and 4 bases, with 13 bases remaining between them. In germline, CDR1 is MNHEY, CDR2 SVGAGI. There are 13 residues in the CDR3. CDR3 sequence (DNA): TGTGCCAGCAACCTCGGACATGGCTATGGCTACACCTTC. This encodes CASNLGHGYGYTF.

V usage is TRBV28 and J usage is TRBJ1-1; possibly TRBD1 for D (5 bases). Germline V lookup: CDR1 MDHEN, CDR2 SYDVKM. The germline V and J ends were trimmed by 6 bases and 3 bases, with 17 bases remaining between them. The CDR3 has 15 residues. The CDR3 sequence is CASSPPRGTHTEAFF. As DNA, the CDR3 is TGTGCCAGCAGCCCCCCCCGGGGGACCCACACTGAAGCTTTCTTT.

Ten or more counts support this clone. This chain connects TRBV6-5 to TRBJ2-7; 13 bases agree with TRBD2. This CDR3 is built from 15 residues. V lost 5 bases to trimming and J lost 4 bases; unmatched junction nucleotides: 5. Germline V CDR1 and CDR2: MNHEY, SVGAGI. The CDR3: CASSQGTSGVYEQYF. The CDR3 nucleotides read TGTGCCAGCAGTCAGGGGACTAGCGGGGTTTACGAGCAGTACTTC.

The chain combines TRBV7-2 with TRBJ1-3; a weak D match, TRBD1 (5 bases). V dropped 5 bases and J dropped 0 bases, with 11 bases sitting between them. CDR1 and CDR2 from the germline V gene are SGHTA and FQGNSA. CDR3 size: 15 residues. The CDR3 spells CASSPGFLSGNTIYF. The CDR3 DNA follows: TGTGCCAGCAGCCCAGGGTTCCTCTCTGGAAACACCATATATTTT.

As DNA, the CDR3 is TGTGCCAGCAGGTCACGGGGGTCCTACGAGCAGTACTTC. As protein: CASRSRGSYEQYF. The gene calls are TRBV12-3 or TRBV12-4 and TRBJ2-7; D is perhaps TRBD2 (6 bases). There are 13 residues in the CDR3. V was pared by 6 bases and J by 1 base, with 10 bases between.